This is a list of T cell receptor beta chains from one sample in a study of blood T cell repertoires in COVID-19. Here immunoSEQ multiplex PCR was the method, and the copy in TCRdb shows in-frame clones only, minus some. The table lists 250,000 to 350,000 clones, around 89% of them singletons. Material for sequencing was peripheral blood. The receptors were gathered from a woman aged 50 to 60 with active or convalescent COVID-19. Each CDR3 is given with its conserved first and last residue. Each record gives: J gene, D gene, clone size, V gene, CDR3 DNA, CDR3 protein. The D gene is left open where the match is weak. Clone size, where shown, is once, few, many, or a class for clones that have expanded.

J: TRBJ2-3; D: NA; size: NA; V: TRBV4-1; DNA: TGCGCCAGCAGCCAAGGGGACATAACAGATACGCAGTATTTT; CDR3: CASSQGDITDTQYF
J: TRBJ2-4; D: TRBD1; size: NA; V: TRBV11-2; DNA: TGTGCCAGCAGCCAGATCGACAGGGGCCTAGCCAAAAACATTCAGTACTTC; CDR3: CASSQIDRGLAKNIQYF
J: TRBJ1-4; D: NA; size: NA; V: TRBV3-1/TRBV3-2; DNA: TGTGCCAGCAGCCAAGCAGTTCCAACTAATGAAAAACTGTTTTTT; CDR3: CASSQAVPTNEKLFF
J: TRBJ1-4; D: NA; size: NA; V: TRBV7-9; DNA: TGTGCCAGCAGCTTATGGGGAGAGGACGTACTGTTTTTT; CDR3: CASSLWGEDVLFF
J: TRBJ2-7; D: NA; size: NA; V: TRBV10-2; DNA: TGCGCCAGCACTCAAAGTGGGGGGGCACTTATAACCTACGAGCAGTACTTC; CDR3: CASTQSGGALITYEQYF
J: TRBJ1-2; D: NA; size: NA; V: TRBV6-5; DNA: TGTGCCAGCAGTTCCCCCATTCTGGACACAAACTATGGCTACACCTTC; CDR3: CASSSPILDTNYGYTF
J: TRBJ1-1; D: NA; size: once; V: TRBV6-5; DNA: TGTGCCAGCAGTAAACCAGGGTCTGAAGCTTTCTTT; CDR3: CASSKPGSEAFF
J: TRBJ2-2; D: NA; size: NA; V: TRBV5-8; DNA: TGTGCCAGCAGCTTGAGGTTTGGGCCCCGCGTCACCGGGGAGCTGTTTTTT; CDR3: CASSLRFGPRVTGELFF
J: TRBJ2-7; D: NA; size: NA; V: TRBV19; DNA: TGTGCCAGTAGCGGGATAAGTACCTACGAGCAGTACTTC; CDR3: CASSGISTYEQYF
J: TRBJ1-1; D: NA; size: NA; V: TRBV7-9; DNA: TGTGCCAGCAGCCGACAACAGGGCACTGAAGCTTTCTTT; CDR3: CASSRQQGTEAFF
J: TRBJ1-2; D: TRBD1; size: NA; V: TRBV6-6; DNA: TGTGCCAGCAGCTACAAAGACAGGGGCGCTAACTATGGCTACACCTTC; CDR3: CASSYKDRGANYGYTF
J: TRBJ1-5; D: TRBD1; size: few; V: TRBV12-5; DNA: TGTGCTAGTGGTTTGCCCTCCTCAGACAGGGGGCGTCAGCCCCAGCATTTT; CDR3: CASGLPSSDRGRQPQHF
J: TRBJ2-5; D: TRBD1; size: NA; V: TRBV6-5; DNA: TGTGCCAGCAGTACCCGACAGGGGACGAGGGAGACCCAGTACTTC; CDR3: CASSTRQGTRETQYF
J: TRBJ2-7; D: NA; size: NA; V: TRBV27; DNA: TGTGCCAGCAGTCTTGCAGGGCCCTACGAGCAGTACTTC; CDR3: CASSLAGPYEQYF
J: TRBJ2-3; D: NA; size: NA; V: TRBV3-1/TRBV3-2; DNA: TGTGCCAGCAGCCAAGAAGGAGGCACAGATACGCAGTATTTT; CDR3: CASSQEGGTDTQYF
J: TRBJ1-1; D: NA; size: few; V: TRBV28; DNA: TGTGCCAGCAGTTACGCAGGGTCGAACACTGAAGCTTTCTTT; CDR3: CASSYAGSNTEAFF
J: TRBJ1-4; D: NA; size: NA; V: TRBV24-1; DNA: TGTGCCACCAGTGCCACAGGGTCCGGCGGTGAAAAACTGTTTTTT; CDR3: CATSATGSGGEKLFF
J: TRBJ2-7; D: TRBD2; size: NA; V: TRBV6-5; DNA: TGTGCCAGCAGTATGGGACTAGCGGTGTCCTACGAGCAGTACTTC; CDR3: CASSMGLAVSYEQYF
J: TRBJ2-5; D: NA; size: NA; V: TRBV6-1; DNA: TGTGCCAGCAGTGAAGGCCCAGGAGAGACCCAGTACTTC; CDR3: CASSEGPGETQYF
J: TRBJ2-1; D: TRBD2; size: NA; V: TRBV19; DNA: TGTGCCAGTAGTACGCCGGGAGGGCCCCACAATGAGCAGTTCTTC; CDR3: CASSTPGGPHNEQFF
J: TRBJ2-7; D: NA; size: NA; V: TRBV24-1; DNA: TGTGCCACCAGTGACCATTCCGACAGGAGCTACGAGCAGTACTTC; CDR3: CATSDHSDRSYEQYF
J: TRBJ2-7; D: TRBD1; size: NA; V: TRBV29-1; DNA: TGCAGCGTGCGGGGACAGGATACCTACGAGCAGTACTTC; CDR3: CSVRGQDTYEQYF
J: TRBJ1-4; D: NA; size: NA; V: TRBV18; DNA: TGTGCCAGCTCACCAAATCAGGGCGGTGGTGAAAAACTGTTTTTT; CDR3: CASSPNQGGGEKLFF
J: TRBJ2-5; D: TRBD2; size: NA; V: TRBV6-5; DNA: TGTGCCAGCAGTTACGGGCTAGCGGGAGCTGGTGAGACCCAGTACTTC; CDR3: CASSYGLAGAGETQYF
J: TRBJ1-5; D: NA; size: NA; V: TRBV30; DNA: TGTGCCTGGGCACAGGATAGCAATCAGCCCCAGCATTTT; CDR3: CAWAQDSNQPQHF
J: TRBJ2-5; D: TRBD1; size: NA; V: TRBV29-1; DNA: TGCAGCACAAGAGACAGGGACCAAGAGACCCAGTACTTC; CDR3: CSTRDRDQETQYF
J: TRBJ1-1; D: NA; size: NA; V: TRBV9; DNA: TGTGCCAGCAGCGTAGAGCCAGGGTTTAGGAACACTGAAGCTTTCTTT; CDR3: CASSVEPGFRNTEAFF
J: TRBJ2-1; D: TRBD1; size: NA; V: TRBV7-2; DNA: TGTGCCAGCAGCTTAGCGGGGACAGTTTTCTTTAAGTTCTTC; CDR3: CASSLAGTVFFKFF
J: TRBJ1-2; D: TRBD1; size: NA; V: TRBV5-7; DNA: TGTGCCAGCAGCCCAGACAGGGGCGACAACTATGGCTACACCTTC; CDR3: CASSPDRGDNYGYTF
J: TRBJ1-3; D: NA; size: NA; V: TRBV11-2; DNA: TGTGCCAGCAGCTTAGAGGAGGGATCAGGAAACACCATATATTTT; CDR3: CASSLEEGSGNTIYF
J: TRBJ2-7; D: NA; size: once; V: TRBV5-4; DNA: TGTGCCAGCAGCCCCGGGGGGGGAGGGGGCCCCTACGAGCAGTACTTC; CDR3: CASSPGGGGGPYEQYF